The 7 T cell receptor beta chains in this list originate from one sample, sequenced in a study of T-cell memory formation after mild COVID-19. TCRdb re-called the 5' RACE reads with MiXCR, one entry per CDR3 protein. Altogether fewer than 110,000 distinct CDR3 sequences are present, approximately 15% being singletons, with the ten largest covering less than 40%. Input material: PBMCs or a T cell subset sorted from them (not recorded which). All receptors derive from a young man who had mild COVID-19 (a few samples of this study predate the infection). Cell type and time point are not known.

The genes are TRBV4-3 and TRBJ2-5; the match to TRBD1 covers 8 bases. The ends lost 0 bases at V and 6 bases at J; junction bases unmatched: 6. CDR1 and CDR2 (germline): LGHNA, YSLEER. The CDR3 is 15 amino acids. In DNA form, the CDR3 reads TGCGCCAGCAGCCAAGATAGGACAGGGCTGAAGACCCAGTACTTC. It encodes CASSQDRTGLKTQYF.

The gene calls are TRBV7-2 and TRBJ2-3; D call uncertain. This CDR3 contains 15 residues. Germline lookup yields CDR1 SGHTA and CDR2 FQGNSA. The V and J ends lost 1 base and 7 bases respectively, with 15 bases between them. The CDR3 DNA reads as TGTGCCAGCAGCTTAGGAGAGGCCTTCGTCTATACGCAGTATTTT. This translates into CASSLGEAFVYTQYF.

The CDR3 DNA reads as TGTGCCATCGCCAAAGGGGGATCATTGAGCACAGATACGCAGTATTTT. It encodes CAIAKGGSLSTDTQYF. The rearrangement links TRBV10-3 to TRBJ2-3; the D gene is possibly TRBD1 (6 bases). This CDR3 contains 16 residues. Trimming took 8 bases from V and 0 from J, leaving 18 bases between them. Germline lookup yields CDR1 ENHRY and CDR2 SYGVKD.

The chain couples TRBV6-5 to TRBJ2-3; D ambiguous. The length of the CDR3 is 11 residues. The V gene lost 2 bases and the J gene lost 7 bases, with 4 bases spanning the gap. Germline-derived CDR1 and CDR2 are MNHEY and SVGAGI. The CDR3 nucleotides read TGTGCCAGCAGTTACGGCTATACGCAGTATTTT. Translation: CASSYGYTQYF.

The rearrangement joins TRBV18 to TRBJ2-7, with 9 bases fitting TRBD1. V shed 4 bases and J 0 bases; nucleotides not matched to a gene: 7. From germline, CDR1 is KGHSH and CDR2 LQKENI. The CDR3 loop spans 16 amino acids. CDR3 region: CASSQGTGRSSYEQYF. The CDR3 DNA reads TGTGCCAGCTCACAGGGGACAGGGAGGAGCTCCTACGAGCAGTACTTC.

In this sample, this clonotype turned up many times. V usage is TRBV13 and J usage is TRBJ1-4; unclear D gene. This CDR3 has 15 amino acids. Germline V gene lookup returns CDR1 PRHDT and CDR2 FYEKMQ (reference sequence). Trimming cost V 5 bases and J 8 bases, with 18 bases left between them. The DNA of the CDR3 is TGTGCCAGCAGCCAAGGACGTTCCAAAAGCGAAAAACTGTTTTTT. Translated, it gives CASSQGRSKSEKLFF.

This clonotype showed up just a few times. The chain combines TRBV2 with TRBJ2-7; TRBD1 matches 10 bases. Unmatched junction bases numbered 8, after V lost 6 bases and J lost 3 bases. The V gene's germline CDR1 is SNHLY and CDR2 FYNNEI. The CDR3 is 15 amino acids. The CDR3 reads CASSNRDRGDYEQYF. Written as DNA, the CDR3 is TGTGCCAGCAGCAACCGGGACAGGGGCGACTACGAGCAGTACTTC.